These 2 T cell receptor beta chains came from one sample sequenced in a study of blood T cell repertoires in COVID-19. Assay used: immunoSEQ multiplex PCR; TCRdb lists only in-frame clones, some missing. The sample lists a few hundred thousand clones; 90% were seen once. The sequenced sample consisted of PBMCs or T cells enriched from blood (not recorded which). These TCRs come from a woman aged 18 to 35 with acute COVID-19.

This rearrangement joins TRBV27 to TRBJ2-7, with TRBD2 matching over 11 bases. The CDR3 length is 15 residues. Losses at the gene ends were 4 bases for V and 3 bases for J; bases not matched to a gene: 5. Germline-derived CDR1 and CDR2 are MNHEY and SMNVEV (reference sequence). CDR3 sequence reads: CASSSGTSGNYEQYF. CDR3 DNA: TGTGCCAGCAGTTCTGGGACTAGCGGAAACTACGAGCAGTACTTC.

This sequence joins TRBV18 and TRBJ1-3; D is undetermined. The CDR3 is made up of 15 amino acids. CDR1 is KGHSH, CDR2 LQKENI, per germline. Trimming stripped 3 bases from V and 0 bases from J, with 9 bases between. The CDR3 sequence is CASSPQDISGNTIYF. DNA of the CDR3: TGTGCCAGCTCACCGCAGGATATCTCTGGAAACACCATATATTTT.